One sample yielded the 3 T cell receptor beta chains listed below, sequenced in a study of CD8 T cells in Susac syndrome. Reverse transcription used roughly 0.45 to 1 ug RNA and random hexamers. One entry per CDR3 protein, called by TCRdb with MiXCR from the immunoSEQ multiplex PCR reads. The data contain roughly 140,000 distinct CDR3 sequences, approximately 95% of them singletons. Sequencing was done on a sample of CD4+ T cells from PBMCs. The receptors shown here come from a human donor with Susac syndrome.

CDR3 bases: TGTGCCAGCTCACCACCGCCTGGGGTTAACACTGAAGCTTTCTTT. This translates into CASSPPPGVNTEAFF. This rearrangement joins TRBV18 to TRBJ1-1; D gene unclear. V was cut by 0 bases and J by 2 bases, with 10 bases left in between. Per the germline V gene, CDR1 is KGHSH and CDR2 is LQKENI. CDR3 length: 15 residues.

The rearrangement links TRBV29-1 to TRBJ2-1; 10 nucleotides line up with TRBD1. The CDR3 contains 13 residues. V lost 4 bases to trimming and J lost 5 bases; unmatched junction nucleotides: 2. The germline gives CDR1 SQVTM, CDR2 ANQGSEA. Here the CDR3 DNA reads TGCAGCGTTGGCGGGACAGGGGACAATGAGCAGTTCTTC. This codes for CSVGGTGDNEQFF.

This chain uses TRBV29-1 with TRBJ1-2, with D possibly being TRBD1 (5 bases). There are 12 residues in the CDR3. Germline V gene lookup returns CDR1 SQVTM and CDR2 ANQGSEA. Trimming shortened V by 3 bases and J by 8 bases, and 13 bases separated the two germline ends. CDR3 sequence reads: CSVDPGTVGYTF. The CDR3 coding sequence is TGCAGCGTTGATCCGGGGACTGTCGGCTACACCTTC.